The present TCR beta chain was sequenced within a study of circulating CD8 cells and anti-PD-1 response in melanoma. The QIAseq Immune Repertoire TCR panel built the libraries from roughly 16 ng of total RNA. TCRdb analysed the reads with MiXCR anew, one entry per CDR3 protein. The table shows 2,000 to 2,500 distinct CDR3 sequences, with approximately 7% occurring only once. Germline CDR1 is MGHRA and CDR2 is YSYEKL. The CDR3 contains 14 residues. The V end was cut by 3 bases, the J end by 8 bases, with 14 bases between. This clonotype ranks as medium-sized (0.01 to 0.1%). Four subsets defined by PD-1 and/or TIGIT were sorted from live CD3+CD8+TCRalphabeta+ cells.

The chain is built from TRBV4-1 and TRBJ2-1, with TRBD1 as a possible D gene (7 bases). The material sequenced was CD8+ T cells from PBMCs, taken at baseline or after one month of anti-PD-1 therapy (not recorded which). This TCR was sampled from a human donor with melanoma. CDR3 loop: CASSHADREDEQFF. The CDR3 bases are TGCGCCAGCAGCCACGCTGACAGGGAGGATGAGCAGTTCTTC.